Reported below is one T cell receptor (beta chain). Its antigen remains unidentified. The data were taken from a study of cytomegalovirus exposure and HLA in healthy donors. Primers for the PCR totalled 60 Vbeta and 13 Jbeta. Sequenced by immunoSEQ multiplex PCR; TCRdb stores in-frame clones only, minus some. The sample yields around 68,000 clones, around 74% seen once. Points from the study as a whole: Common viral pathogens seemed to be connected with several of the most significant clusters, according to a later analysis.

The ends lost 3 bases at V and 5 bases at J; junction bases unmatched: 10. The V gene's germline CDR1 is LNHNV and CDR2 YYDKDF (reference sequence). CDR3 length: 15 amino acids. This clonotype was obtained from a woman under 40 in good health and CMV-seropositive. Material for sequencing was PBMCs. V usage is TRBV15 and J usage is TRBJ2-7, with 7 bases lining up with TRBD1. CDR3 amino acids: CATSRSGTEIDEQYF. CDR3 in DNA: TGTGCCACCAGCAGGTCCGGGACAGAGATCGACGAGCAGTACTTC.